This T cell receptor (beta chain) was identified during a study of blood T cells in healthy people across ages. Study findings and constraints: TCR beta diversity tracked closely with naive T cell percentage.

Per the germline V gene, CDR1 is SEHNR and CDR2 is FQNEAQ (reference sequence). The V gene end was trimmed by 5 bases and the J gene end by 5 bases; junction bases not matched to a gene: 7. This CDR3 is 14 amino acids long. This clonotype showed up just a few times. What it binds is unknown. With a J-beta primer mix and a sample-barcoded 5' primer, a second PCR ran about 7 to 12 cycles. A template-switch adaptor that had 12 random nucleotides put a tag on each cDNA molecule. TCRdb redid the calling of the 5' RACE reads with MiXCR, one entry per CDR3 protein. The sample has about 1.7 million distinct CDR3 sequences, roughly 27% seen once.

The J gene is TRBJ2-7, the V gene TRBV7-9; 9 bases align to TRBD1. This TCR came from a woman aged 25 to 39 in good health. Material: blood. The CDR3 reads CASSPWDRVHEQYF. CDR3 nucleotide sequence: TGTGCCAGCAGCCCGTGGGACAGGGTCCACGAGCAGTACTTC.